The source of this TCR beta chain is a study of cytomegalovirus exposure and HLA in healthy donors. Study observations and caveats: The study found most TCR sequences rare, yet found some public TCRs in many donors. Altogether, about 160 TCR beta chains were recorded as cytomegalovirus-associated.

Separate from the roughly 670-subject first cohort, the roughly 120-subject validation cohort was the one that the donors belonged to. Germline CDR1 and CDR2: SGDLS and YYNGEE. The CDR3 runs 17 residues. With 4 bases clipped from V and 4 bases from J, the junction kept 6 bases outside the gene matches. A remark on this clone: Its antigen remains unknown.

Generated by immunoSEQ multiplex PCR, the TCRdb table keeps only in-frame clones and is missing some. The profile covers roughly 100,000 clones, with about 95% appearing a single time and roughly 0.89% taken by the ten largest. The source material was PBMCs. J is TRBJ2-2 and V is TRBV9; 14 nucleotides agree with TRBD2. The sequence was collected from a woman younger than 35 in good health and CMV-seronegative. CDR3 sequence: CASSSPGTSGGTGELFF. DNA of the CDR3: TGTGCCAGCAGCTCCCCAGGGACTAGCGGGGGCACCGGGGAGCTGTTTTTT.